This is a list of T cell receptor beta chains from one sample in a study of cytomegalovirus exposure and HLA in healthy donors. TCRdb's table, derived via immunoSEQ multiplex PCR, lists solely in-frame clones and lacks some. This table holds approximately 140,000 clones, approximately 80% found once. The sequenced material came from PBMCs. The receptors stem from a woman in her thirties or forties in good health and CMV-seropositive. Both conserved end residues are part of each CDR3. A D gene is named only where the DNA matches it firmly. A row's size may be missing; if present it is once, few, many or a size class.

size	V	J	D	DNA	CDR3
-	TRBV2	TRBJ2-5	-	TGTGCCAGCAGCTCACTAGCCGGTCAAAAGACCCAGTACTTC	CASSSLAGQKTQYF
-	TRBV6-1	TRBJ2-7	-	TGTGCCAGCAGTGAATCTATGGGCCACTCCTACGAGCAGTACTTC	CASSESMGHSYEQYF
-	TRBV10-3	TRBJ2-1	TRBD1	TGTGCCATCAGCAAGATAACCCGGACAGGTAACTACAATGAGCAGTTCTTC	CAISKITRTGNYNEQFF
-	TRBV7-9	TRBJ2-1	-	TGTGCCAGCAGCTCCGAGAAGCCCGAGTTCTTC	CASSSEKPEFF
-	TRBV7-9	TRBJ2-7	TRBD2	TGTGCCAGCAGTTCCACGACTAGCGGGAGGGCCGAGCAGTACTTC	CASSSTTSGRAEQYF
-	TRBV10-3	TRBJ2-3	-	TGTGCCATCAGGGAGACTGAAACTAGCACAGATACGCAGTATTTT	CAIRETETSTDTQYF
-	TRBV28	TRBJ2-5	-	TGTGCCAGCAGAGACAATCGGTGGACCCAGTACTTC	CASRDNRWTQYF
once	TRBV19	TRBJ1-5	-	TGTGCCAGTAGTCCAGATAGCAATCAGCCCCAGCATTTT	CASSPDSNQPQHF
few	TRBV2	TRBJ1-1	-	TGTGCCAGCAGTGTCTCGGGGTACACTGAAGCTTTCTTT	CASSVSGYTEAFF
-	TRBV7-3	TRBJ1-1	TRBD1	TGTGCCAGCGCCAAAAGGCGGGACAGCACTGAAGCTTTCTTT	CASAKRRDSTEAFF
-	TRBV7-2	TRBJ2-3	TRBD2	TGTGCCAGTCCCCCCGGAGCGGGAGTGATAGATACGCAGTATTTT	CASPPGAGVIDTQYF
-	TRBV14	TRBJ2-1	TRBD2	TGTGCCAGCAGCCAAGAGCCGGGAGGGCTTTACAATGAGCAGTTCTTC	CASSQEPGGLYNEQFF
-	TRBV10-2	TRBJ2-3	TRBD2	TGCGCCAGCACTACGGGGGGGCCGGCAGATACGCAGTATTTT	CASTTGGPADTQYF
-	TRBV11-2	TRBJ2-5	-	TGTGCCAGCAGCTCTGGGAGCGGCGGGGAGACCCAGTACTTC	CASSSGSGGETQYF
-	TRBV19	TRBJ2-7	-	TGTGCCAGTAGTATCGGGGGAATAGGGACCTACGAGCAGTACTTC	CASSIGGIGTYEQYF
-	TRBV5-4	TRBJ1-5	TRBD1	TGTGCCAGCAGACAGGGGTTGGACAGCAATCAGCCCCAGCATTTT	CASRQGLDSNQPQHF
-	TRBV6-1	TRBJ2-5	TRBD2	TGTGCCAGCAGTGGAGCGGGGGGACAAGAGACCCAGTACTTC	CASSGAGGQETQYF
few	TRBV6-5	TRBJ2-2	TRBD1	TGTGCCAGCAGTTATTGGACAGGGGTCACCGGGGAGCTGTTTTTT	CASSYWTGVTGELFF
-	TRBV27	TRBJ2-1	-	TGTGCCAGCAGTTTATCGAGGGGGGAGGGTGAGCAGTTCTTC	CASSLSRGEGEQFF
-	TRBV9	TRBJ1-1	-	TGTGCCAGCAGCGTAGGTACAGGGTGGACTGAAGCTTTCTTT	CASSVGTGWTEAFF
-	TRBV10-3	TRBJ1-1	TRBD1	TGTGCCATCAGCGAACCGGGACAGGGGGCTCTGACTGAAGCTTTCTTT	CAISEPGQGALTEAFF
-	TRBV7-3	TRBJ2-1	-	TGTGCCAGCAGCCTGGCGATACTAGCTGAGCAGTTCTTC	CASSLAILAEQFF
-	TRBV7-8	TRBJ2-7	TRBD1	TGTGCCAGCAGCTCCCTTGCCGCCGGGACAGGGTGGGGCGAGCAGTACTTC	CASSSLAAGTGWGEQYF
-	TRBV9	TRBJ1-2	-	TGTGCCAGCAGCGCTGGGGGCCTCAGGGTCGCTAACTATGGCTACACCTTC	CASSAGGLRVANYGYTF
-	TRBV28	TRBJ2-7	-	TGTGCCAGCAGACAGGGCCGAGCCTACGAGCAGTACTTC	CASRQGRAYEQYF
-	TRBV7-2	TRBJ2-1	-	TGTGCCAGCAGCTTAGGCCAGGGTTCCTACAATGAGCAGTTCTTC	CASSLGQGSYNEQFF
-	TRBV29-1	TRBJ2-7	TRBD2	TGCAGCGCCACTTGGACTAGCTTCTCCGAGCAGTACTTC	CSATWTSFSEQYF
-	TRBV6-1	TRBJ2-7	-	TGTGCCAGCCGTTTTTGGGGCTACGAGCAGTACTTC	CASRFWGYEQYF
-	TRBV27	TRBJ1-1	-	TGTGCCAGCAGAAGCTTCACTGAAGCTTTCTTT	CASRSFTEAFF
-	TRBV7-3	TRBJ2-1	-	TGTGCCAGCAGCTTAGAGCGAGCAGCCTACAATGAGCAGTTCTTC	CASSLERAAYNEQFF
-	TRBV14	TRBJ2-1	-	TGTGCCAGCAGCCCCGGGTACAATGAGCAGTTCTTC	CASSPGYNEQFF
once	TRBV21-1	TRBJ2-1	-	TGTGCCAGCAGCAAAGGGGGACAGGACTCCTACAATGAGCAGTTCTTC	CASSKGGQDSYNEQFF
-	TRBV19	TRBJ1-4	TRBD1	TGTGCCAGTAGTACGGACAGGGCACTGATGGCTAATGAAAAACTGTTTTTT	CASSTDRALMANEKLFF
-	TRBV5-1	TRBJ2-5	-	TGCGCCAGCAGCTCCGCGGCAGTCCAAGAGACCCAGTACTTC	CASSSAAVQETQYF
-	TRBV28	TRBJ2-7	TRBD1	TGTGCCAGCAGTTTATCCGGGACAGGGGAATGGGAGCAGTACTTC	CASSLSGTGEWEQYF
few	TRBV5-1	TRBJ2-3	TRBD1	TGCGCCAGCAGCTTGGCCCGGGGGACAGGGGGACCAGATACGCAGTATTTT	CASSLARGTGGPDTQYF
few	TRBV5-1	TRBJ1-3	-	TGCGCCAGCAGCTTGATGTCCCTCGGACAGAACTCTGGAAACACCATATATTTT	CASSLMSLGQNSGNTIYF
few	TRBV6-1	TRBJ1-1	TRBD1	TGTGCCAGCATGATACGGACAGGAATGAACACTGAAGCTTTCTTT	CASMIRTGMNTEAFF
-	TRBV9	TRBJ2-1	-	TGTGCCAGCAGCGTAGCCGGGACTGTCAATGAGCAGTTCTTC	CASSVAGTVNEQFF
-	TRBV19	TRBJ1-3	-	TGTGCCAGTAGTGCCGGGACTGCGAGCTCTGGAAACACCATATATTTT	CASSAGTASSGNTIYF